This note documents a single T cell receptor beta chain sequence. These data are taken from a study of shared clonotypes between healthy human individuals. Data came from immunoSEQ multiplex PCR; TCRdb stores just in-frame clones and leaves some out. The table lists more than 2 million clones, roughly 95% of them singletons, with approximately 0.13% in the top ten. This CDR3 has 15 residues. Trimming took off 4 bases at V and 3 bases at J, with 13 bases between the two ends. The germline CDR1 and CDR2 sequences are SGHRS and YFSETQ. The TCR was taken from a man younger than 35 in good health. Source material: naive CD4+ T cells sorted from blood. The subset denotes: CD45RA+ positively selected. The chain joins TRBV5-1 to TRBJ2-2; TRBD1 might be the D (5 bases). The CDR3 spells CASSIDSPYTGELFF. CDR3 bases: TGCGCCAGCAGCATAGACAGCCCTTACACCGGGGAGCTGTTTTTT.